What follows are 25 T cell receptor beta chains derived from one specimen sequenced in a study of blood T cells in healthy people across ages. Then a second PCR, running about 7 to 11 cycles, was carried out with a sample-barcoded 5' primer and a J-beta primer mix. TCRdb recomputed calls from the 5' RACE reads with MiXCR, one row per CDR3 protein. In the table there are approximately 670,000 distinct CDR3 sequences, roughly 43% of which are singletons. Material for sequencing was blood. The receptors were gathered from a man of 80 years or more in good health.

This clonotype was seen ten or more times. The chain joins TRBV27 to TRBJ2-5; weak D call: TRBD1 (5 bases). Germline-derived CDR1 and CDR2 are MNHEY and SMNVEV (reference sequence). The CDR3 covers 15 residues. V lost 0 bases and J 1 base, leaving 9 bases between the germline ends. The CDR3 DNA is TGTGCCAGCAGTTTATCGGGCAGGGCCCAAGAGACCCAGTACTTC. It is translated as CASSLSGRAQETQYF.

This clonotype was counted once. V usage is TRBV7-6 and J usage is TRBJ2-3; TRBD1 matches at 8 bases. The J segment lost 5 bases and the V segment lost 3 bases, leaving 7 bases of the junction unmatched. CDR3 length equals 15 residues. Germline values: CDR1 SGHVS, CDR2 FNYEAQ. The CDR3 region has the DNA TGTGCCAGCAGCTTGGGCAGGGGGCGAGAAGATACGCAGTATTTT. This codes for CASSLGRGREDTQYF.

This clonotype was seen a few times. This chain's CDR3 is CASSPHRQTFYEQYF. CDR3 nucleotide sequence: TGTGCCAGCAGTCCCCACCGACAGACCTTTTACGAGCAGTACTTC. The chain uses TRBV27 and TRBJ2-7; tentatively, D is TRBD1 (5 bases). Germline V gene data show CDR1 as MNHEY and CDR2 as SMNVEV (reference sequence). There are 15 residues in the CDR3. V dropped 5 bases and J dropped 4 bases, with 18 bases sitting between them.

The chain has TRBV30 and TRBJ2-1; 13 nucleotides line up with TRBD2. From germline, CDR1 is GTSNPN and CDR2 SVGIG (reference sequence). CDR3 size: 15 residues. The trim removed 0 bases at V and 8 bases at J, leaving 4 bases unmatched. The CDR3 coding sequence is TGTGCCTGGAGTGTACTCGGACTAGCGGGAGATGAGCAGTTCTTC. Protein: CAWSVLGLAGDEQFF.

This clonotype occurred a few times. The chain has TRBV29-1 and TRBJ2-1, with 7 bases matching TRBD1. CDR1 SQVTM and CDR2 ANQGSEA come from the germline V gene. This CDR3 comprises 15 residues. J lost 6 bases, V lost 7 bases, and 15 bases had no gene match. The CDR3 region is CSAITDLSGGNEQFF. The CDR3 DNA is TGCAGCGCCATAACCGACCTGTCAGGGGGCAATGAGCAGTTCTTC.

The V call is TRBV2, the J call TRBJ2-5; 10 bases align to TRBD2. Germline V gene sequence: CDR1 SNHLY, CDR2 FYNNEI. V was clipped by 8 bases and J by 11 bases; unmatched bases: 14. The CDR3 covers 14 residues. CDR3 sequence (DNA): TGTGCCAGCGGCGGGACTAGCGTATACAATGAGCAGTACTTC. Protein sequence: CASGGTSVYNEQYF.

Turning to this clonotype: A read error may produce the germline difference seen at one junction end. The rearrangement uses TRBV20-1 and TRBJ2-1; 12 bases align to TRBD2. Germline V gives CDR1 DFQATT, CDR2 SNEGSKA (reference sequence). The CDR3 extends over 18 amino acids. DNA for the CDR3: TGCAGTGCTAGAGATCTGACTAGCGGGAGTAGCTCCTACAATGAGCGGTTCTTC. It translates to CSARDLTSGSSSYNERFF.

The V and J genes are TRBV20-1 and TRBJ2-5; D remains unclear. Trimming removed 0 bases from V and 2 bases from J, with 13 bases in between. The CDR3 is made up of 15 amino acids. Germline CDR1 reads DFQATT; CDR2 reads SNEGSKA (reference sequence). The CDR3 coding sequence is TGCAGTGCTAGAGATCTTGGGAACGTGCAAGAGACCCAGTACTTC. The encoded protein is CSARDLGNVQETQYF.

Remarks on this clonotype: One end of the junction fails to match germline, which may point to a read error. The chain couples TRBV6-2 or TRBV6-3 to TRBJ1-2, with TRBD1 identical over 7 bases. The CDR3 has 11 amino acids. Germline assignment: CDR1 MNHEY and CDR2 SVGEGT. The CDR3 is CAGSDRVGYTF. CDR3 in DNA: TGTGCCGGCAGTGACAGGGTTGGCTACACCTTC.

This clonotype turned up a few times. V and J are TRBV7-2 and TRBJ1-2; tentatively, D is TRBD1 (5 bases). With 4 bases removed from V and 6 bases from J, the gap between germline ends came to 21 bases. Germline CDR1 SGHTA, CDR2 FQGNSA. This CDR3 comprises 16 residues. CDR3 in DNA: TGTGCCAGCAGCTCACGTCGGCAGGGCGAGGAAAATGGCTACACCTTC. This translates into CASSSRRQGEENGYTF.

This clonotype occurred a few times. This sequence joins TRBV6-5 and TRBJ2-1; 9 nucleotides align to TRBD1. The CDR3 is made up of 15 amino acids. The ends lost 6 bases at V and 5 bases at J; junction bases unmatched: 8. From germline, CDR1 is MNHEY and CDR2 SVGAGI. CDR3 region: CASRVQGAQDNEQFF. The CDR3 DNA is TGTGCCAGCAGGGTACAGGGGGCGCAGGACAATGAGCAGTTCTTC.

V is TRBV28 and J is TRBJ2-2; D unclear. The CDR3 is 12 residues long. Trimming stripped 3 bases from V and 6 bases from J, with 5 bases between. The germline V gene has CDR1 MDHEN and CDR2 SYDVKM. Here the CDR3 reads CASSFTAGELFF. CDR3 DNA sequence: TGTGCCAGCAGTTTTACAGCCGGGGAGCTGTTTTTT.

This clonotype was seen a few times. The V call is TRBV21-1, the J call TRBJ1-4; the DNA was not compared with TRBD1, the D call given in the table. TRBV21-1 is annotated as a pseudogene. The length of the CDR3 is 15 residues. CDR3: CASSTNRGRCEKLFF. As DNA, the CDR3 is TGTGCCAGCAGCACGAACAGGGGGCGGTGTGAAAAACTGTTTTTT.

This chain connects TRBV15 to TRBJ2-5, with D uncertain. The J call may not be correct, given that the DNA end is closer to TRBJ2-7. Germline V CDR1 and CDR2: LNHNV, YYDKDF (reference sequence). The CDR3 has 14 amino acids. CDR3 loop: CATTPRNGLYEQYF. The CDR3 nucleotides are TGTGCCACCACCCCTCGAAACGGGCTCTACGAGCAGTACTTC.

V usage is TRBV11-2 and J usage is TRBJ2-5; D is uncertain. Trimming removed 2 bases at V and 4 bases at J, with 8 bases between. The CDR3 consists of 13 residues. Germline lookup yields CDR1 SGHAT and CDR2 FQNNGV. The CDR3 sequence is CASSLRMRETQYF. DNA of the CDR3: TGTGCCAGCAGCTTAAGAATGAGAGAGACCCAGTACTTC.

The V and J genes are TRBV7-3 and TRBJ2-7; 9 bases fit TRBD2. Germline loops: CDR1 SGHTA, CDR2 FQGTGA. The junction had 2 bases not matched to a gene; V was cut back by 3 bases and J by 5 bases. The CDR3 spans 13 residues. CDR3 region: CASSLVAGDEQYF. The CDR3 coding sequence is TGTGCCAGCAGCTTGGTAGCGGGAGACGAGCAGTACTTC.

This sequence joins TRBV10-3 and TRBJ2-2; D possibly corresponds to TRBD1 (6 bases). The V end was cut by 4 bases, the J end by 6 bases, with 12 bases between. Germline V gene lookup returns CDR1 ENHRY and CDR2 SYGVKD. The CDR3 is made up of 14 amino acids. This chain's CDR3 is CAISGLGQSGELFF. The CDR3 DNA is TGTGCCATCAGTGGCCTAGGACAGTCCGGGGAGCTGTTTTTT.

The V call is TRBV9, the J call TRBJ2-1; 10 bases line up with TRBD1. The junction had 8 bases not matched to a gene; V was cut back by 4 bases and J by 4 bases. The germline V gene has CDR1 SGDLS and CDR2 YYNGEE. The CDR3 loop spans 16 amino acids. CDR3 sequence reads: CASSRRQGAGYNEQFF. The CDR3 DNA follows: TGTGCCAGCAGCAGACGACAGGGGGCGGGGTACAATGAGCAGTTCTTC. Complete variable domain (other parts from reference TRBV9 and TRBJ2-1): DSGVTQTPKHLITATGQRVTLRCSPRSGDLSVYWYQQSLDQGLQFLIQYYNGEERAKGNILERFSAQQFPDLHSELNLSSLELGDSALYFCASSRRQGAGYNEQFFGPGTRLTVL.

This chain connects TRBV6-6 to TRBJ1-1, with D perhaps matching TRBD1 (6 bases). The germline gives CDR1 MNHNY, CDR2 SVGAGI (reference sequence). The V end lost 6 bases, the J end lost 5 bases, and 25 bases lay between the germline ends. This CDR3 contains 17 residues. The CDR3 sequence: CASRYHSGGGEGTEAFF. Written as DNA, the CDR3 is TGTGCCAGCAGATATCACTCGGGGGGCGGGGAAGGGACTGAAGCTTTCTTT.

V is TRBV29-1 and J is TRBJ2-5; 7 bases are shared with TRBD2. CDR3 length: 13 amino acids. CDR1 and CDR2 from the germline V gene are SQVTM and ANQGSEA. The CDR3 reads CSVTSRPRREQYF. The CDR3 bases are TGCAGTGTGACTAGCCGGCCGCGGAGGGAGCAGTACTTC.

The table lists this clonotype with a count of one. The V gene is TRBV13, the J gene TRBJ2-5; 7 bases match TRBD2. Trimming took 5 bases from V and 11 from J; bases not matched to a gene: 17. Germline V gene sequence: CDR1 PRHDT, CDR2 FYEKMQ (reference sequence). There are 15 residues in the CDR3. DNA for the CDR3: TGTGCCAGCAGCCTGAGGGGACTATTACCGTACGAACAGTACTTC. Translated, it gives CASSLRGLLPYEQYF.

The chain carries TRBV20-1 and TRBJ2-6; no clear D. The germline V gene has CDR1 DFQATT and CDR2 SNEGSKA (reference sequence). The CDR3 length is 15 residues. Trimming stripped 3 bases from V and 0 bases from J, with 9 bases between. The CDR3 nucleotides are TGCAGTGCTAGGTTGTTGACCTCTGGGGCCAACGTCCTGACTTTC. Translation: CSARLLTSGANVLTF.

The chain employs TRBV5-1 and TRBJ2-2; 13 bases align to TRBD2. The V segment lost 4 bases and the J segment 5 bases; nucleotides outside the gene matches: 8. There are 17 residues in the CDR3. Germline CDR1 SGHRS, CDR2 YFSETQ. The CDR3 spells CASSPIGLAGATGELFF. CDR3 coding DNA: TGCGCCAGCAGCCCTATAGGACTAGCGGGGGCGACCGGGGAGCTGTTTTTT.

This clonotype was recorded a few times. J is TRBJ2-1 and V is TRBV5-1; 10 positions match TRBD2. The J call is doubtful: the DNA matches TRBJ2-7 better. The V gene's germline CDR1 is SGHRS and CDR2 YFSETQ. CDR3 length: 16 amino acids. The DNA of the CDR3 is TGCGCCAGCAGCTTGCCTAGCGGGAGAGGGGGTAATGAGCAGTACTTC. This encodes CASSLPSGRGGNEQYF.

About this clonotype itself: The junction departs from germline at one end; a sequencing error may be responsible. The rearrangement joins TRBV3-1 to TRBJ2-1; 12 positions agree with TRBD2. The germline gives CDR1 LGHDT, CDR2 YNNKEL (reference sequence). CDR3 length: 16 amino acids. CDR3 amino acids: CATQVPGLAGYNEQFF. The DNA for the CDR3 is TGTGCCACCCAAGTTCCTGGACTAGCGGGATACAATGAACAGTTCTTC.